This TCR beta chain comes out of a study of T cells in Graves' hyperthyroidism and ophthalmopathy. From RNA transcripts, TCR beta CDR3 regions were amplified. With the HTBI primer set, the TCR CDR3 went through a first round of RT-PCR. TCRdb reprocessed the multiplex PCR reads via MiXCR and lists one record per CDR3 protein. The sample consists of approximately 300,000 distinct CDR3 sequences, over 15% of them appearing once. The ends were cut back, 2 bases at V and 5 bases at J, with 18 bases in the middle. This CDR3 contains 16 residues. This clonotype was counted a few times. Specimen: blood. The source of this sequence is a woman aged 55 to 70 with Graves' ophthalmopathy. The chain combines TRBV6-7 with TRBJ1-2, with a possible D match to TRBD1 (5 bases). TRBV6-7 is designated an ORF whose function remains uncertain. The CDR3 DNA follows: TGTGCCAGCAGTTACCGAGCCGGACACGGCCAATATGGCTACACCTTC. It specifies CASSYRAGHGQYGYTF.